Listed below are T cell receptor beta chains from one sample, sequenced in a study of T cell changes during pregnancy in multiple sclerosis. The data were produced by immunoSEQ multiplex PCR, yet TCRdb's version contains in-frame clones alone and is incomplete. This sample carries fewer than 45,000 clones, more than 75% of them seen once, and the ten largest clones take roughly 5.4%. The starting material was peripheral blood, obtained in the third trimester of pregnancy. The receptor set was obtained from a female donor in good health, enrolled as a control in a pregnancy study. Both conserved end residues are part of each CDR3. The D gene is left open where the match is weak. Some rows mark clone size as missing; the rest say once, few, many or name a class of expanded clone.

TRBD1,TRBV30,-,TRBJ1-4,CAWGTGTGRNEKLFF,TGTGCCTGGGGTACCGGGACAGGGCGGAATGAAAAACTGTTTTTT
TRBD1,TRBV10-3,-,TRBJ2-7,CAIIEDRGHHEQYF,TGTGCCATCATTGAGGACAGGGGGCACCACGAGCAGTACTTC
TRBD2,TRBV9,-,TRBJ2-3,CASSLGRVPSDTQYF,TGTGCCAGCAGCCTAGGGAGGGTCCCCTCAGATACGCAGTATTTT
TRBD2,TRBV6-5,once,TRBJ2-1,CASTRGGRAYNEQFF,TGTGCCAGCACCAGGGGCGGGAGGGCCTACAATGAGCAGTTCTTC
-,TRBV6-5,-,TRBJ2-6,CASSYSRGSGANVLTF,TGTGCCAGCAGTTACTCGAGAGGGTCTGGGGCCAACGTCCTGACTTTC
TRBD2,TRBV11-2,-,TRBJ2-7,CASSSAGLATDEQYF,TGTGCCAGCAGCTCCGCGGGACTAGCCACCGACGAGCAGTACTTC
TRBD1,TRBV6-5,-,TRBJ1-2,CASSSGQGRRGYTF,TGTGCCAGCAGTTCCGGACAGGGAAGACGTGGCTACACCTTC
TRBD2,TRBV19,-,TRBJ2-1,CASTPGSGRLYNEQFF,TGTGCCAGTACCCCAGGTAGCGGGAGGCTCTACAATGAGCAGTTCTTC
-,TRBV29-1,-,TRBJ1-1,CSVEDGENTEAFF,TGCAGCGTTGAAGATGGAGAGAACACTGAAGCTTTCTTT
-,TRBV21-1,-,TRBJ2-4,CASSNRALSGEEAKNIQYF,TGTGCCAGCAGCAACCGGGCCCTGTCAGGGGAAGAAGCCAAAAACATTCAGTACTTC
-,TRBV2,-,TRBJ2-3,CASNGRGRPDTQYF,TGTGCCAGCAACGGGAGGGGGCGTCCAGATACGCAGTATTTT
-,TRBV6-6,-,TRBJ2-3,CASTPGATDTQYF,TGTGCCAGCACCCCGGGAGCCACAGATACGCAGTATTTT
-,TRBV5-1,-,TRBJ1-2,CASSVDTALDYGYTF,TGCGCCAGCAGTGTCGACACCGCTTTGGACTATGGCTACACCTTC
TRBD1,TRBV5-1,-,TRBJ2-5,CASSEGTGDAETQYF,TGCGCCAGCAGCGAAGGGACAGGGGATGCAGAGACCCAGTACTTC